These 18 T cell receptor beta chains share one sample of origin, sequenced in a study of T cells in Graves' hyperthyroidism and ophthalmopathy. Amplified TCR beta CDR3 regions derived from RNA transcripts. An initial round of RT-PCR targeting the TCR CDR3 relied on the HTBI primer set. TCRdb reprocessed the multiplex PCR reads via MiXCR and lists one record per CDR3 protein. The data show about 610,000 distinct CDR3 sequences, roughly 14% seen once. The sample comprised blood. These receptors all come from a woman aged 40-49 years with Graves' ophthalmopathy.

This clonotype was observed at least ten times. V is TRBV12-3 or TRBV12-4 and J is TRBJ2-5, with 8 bases aligning to TRBD2. The CDR3 runs 16 residues. V lost 3 bases to trimming and J lost 2 bases; unmatched junction nucleotides: 8. The chain's CDR3 is CASSFILAGSQETQYF. DNA of the CDR3: TGTGCCAGCAGTTTCATCCTAGCGGGCTCTCAAGAGACCCAGTACTTC.

In its sample, this clonotype was seen many times. The chain uses TRBV27 and TRBJ2-2, with 15 bases lining up with TRBD2. This CDR3 is built from 19 residues. V was pared by 5 bases and J by 0 bases, with 7 bases of the junction left unmatched. CDR1 MNHEY and CDR2 SMNVEV come from the germline V gene (reference sequence). CDR3 coding DNA: TGTGCCAGCAGTCCCGGACTAGCGGGAGGGAGATCGAACACCGGGGAGCTGTTTTTT. Translation: CASSPGLAGGRSNTGELFF.

The J gene is TRBJ1-2, the V gene TRBV6-1; TRBD1 might be the D (5 bases). Deletions cut 3 bases from V and 3 bases from J, with 8 bases between. This CDR3 region has 13 residues. Germline CDR1 MNHNS, CDR2 SASEGT. DNA of the CDR3: TGTGCCAGCAGTGAGGGACTACACTATGGCTACACCTTC. It specifies CASSEGLHYGYTF.

This clonotype came up many times. The rearrangement joins TRBV15 to TRBJ1-3, with D perhaps TRBD1 (5 bases). Germline-derived CDR1 and CDR2 are LNHNV and YYDKDF (reference sequence). V was pared by 9 bases and J by 2 bases, with 17 bases between. CDR3 length equals 15 residues. This CDR3 is CATSEGPGTGNTIYF. CDR3 nucleotides: TGTGCCACTTCAGAGGGTCCAGGGACTGGAAACACCATATATTTT.

V and J are TRBV28 and TRBJ1-5; no clear D. V lost 7 bases and J 5 bases, leaving 9 bases between the germline ends. Germline V gene lookup returns CDR1 MDHEN and CDR2 SYDVKM. This CDR3 is 12 amino acids long. CDR3 protein: CASTPGYQPQHF. In DNA form, the CDR3 reads TGTGCCAGCACCCCGGGATATCAGCCCCAGCATTTT.

This clonotype has ten or more counts. J is TRBJ1-1 and V is TRBV19; 8 nucleotides line up with TRBD1. This CDR3 spans 15 amino acids. Germline V lookup: CDR1 LNHDA, CDR2 SQIVND (reference sequence). Trimming took 6 bases from V and 2 from J; bases not matched to a gene: 8. The CDR3 DNA is TGTGCCAGTAGGGGATTCAGGGGGCCCAACACTGAAGCTTTCTTT. Translating it yields CASRGFRGPNTEAFF.

This clonotype was picked up many times. The genes are TRBV28 and TRBJ2-5; TRBD2 agrees at 10 bases. Germline CDR1 MDHEN, CDR2 SYDVKM. The CDR3 consists of 14 residues. Trimming took 2 bases from V and 4 from J; bases not matched to a gene: 1. The CDR3 spells CASSLPSGRETQYF. The CDR3 DNA is TGTGCCAGCAGTTTACCTAGCGGGAGAGAGACCCAGTACTTC.

This clonotype appeared many times. The V gene is TRBV12-3 or TRBV12-4, the J gene TRBJ1-5; unclear D gene. Trimming removed 5 bases from V and 3 bases from J, with 14 bases in between. The CDR3 spans 15 residues. DNA for the CDR3: TGTGCCAGCAGTAGGGCCGTGGATAACAATCAGCCCCAGCATTTT. Translation gives CASSRAVDNNQPQHF.

The sample holds many counts of this clonotype. The V gene is TRBV27, the J gene TRBJ1-3, with D tentatively TRBD1 (5 bases). The CDR3 runs 14 residues. Trimming cost V 4 bases and J 3 bases, with 10 bases left between them. Looked up from germline, CDR1 is MNHEY and CDR2 is SMNVEV (reference sequence). CDR3 region: CASSSRGVGNTIYF. CDR3 DNA sequence: TGTGCCAGCAGTTCGAGGGGAGTTGGAAACACCATATATTTT.

Many counts were recorded for this clonotype. This chain connects TRBV4-1 to TRBJ2-5; 10 nucleotides line up with TRBD1. Germline trimming cut 1 base from V and 7 bases from J; bases unmatched to any gene: 6. The CDR3 is made up of 15 amino acids. Germline loops: CDR1 MGHRA, CDR2 YSYEKL. This CDR3 is CASSQVDRGTGTQYF. DNA of the CDR3: TGCGCCAGCAGCCAAGTGGACAGGGGGACGGGGACCCAGTACTTC.

This clonotype was seen more than once but under ten times. The chain recombines TRBV2 with TRBJ1-1; D remains ambiguous. Germline CDR1 reads SNHLY; CDR2 reads FYNNEI. Trimming stripped 7 bases from V and 10 bases from J, with 16 bases between. CDR3 length equals 12 residues. The chain's CDR3 is CASKVLQDRAFF. CDR3 coding DNA: TGTGCCAGCAAGGTATTGCAGGATCGAGCTTTCTTT.

This chain joins TRBV12-3 or TRBV12-4 and TRBJ1-5; perhaps TRBD1 as D (6 bases). Trimming removed 1 base at V and 7 bases at J, with 14 bases between. The CDR3 totals 15 residues. The CDR3 DNA follows: TGTGCCAGCAGTTTAGATGGGGGGCTGGGCCAGCCCCAGCATTTT. Residues: CASSLDGGLGQPQHF.

This clonotype was found many times. V is TRBV9 and J is TRBJ2-2; 7 positions match TRBD2. Losses at the gene ends were 3 bases for V and 0 bases for J; bases not matched to a gene: 8. Germline-derived CDR1 and CDR2 are SGDLS and YYNGEE. The CDR3 extends over 17 amino acids. This CDR3 reads CASSAKKGRANTGELFF. The DNA of the CDR3 is TGTGCCAGCAGCGCAAAAAAGGGGAGGGCGAACACCGGGGAGCTGTTTTTT.

Ten or more counts support this clonotype. The chain joins TRBV6-5 to TRBJ2-7; TRBD1 agrees at 10 bases. V was clipped by 6 bases and J by 2 bases; unmatched bases: 19. CDR3 length equals 19 residues. Germline-derived CDR1 and CDR2 are MNHEY and SVGAGI. CDR3 protein: CASSYRDRGWRETPYEQYF. The CDR3 coding sequence is TGTGCCAGCAGCTATAGGGACAGGGGATGGCGGGAGACCCCCTACGAGCAGTACTTC.

This clonotype occurred many times. This chain connects TRBV29-1 to TRBJ1-1, with TRBD1 as a possible D gene (5 bases). The CDR3 is 11 amino acids. Germline-derived CDR1 and CDR2 are SQVTM and ANQGSEA. V lost 8 bases, J lost 9 bases, and 16 bases lay in between. CDR3 amino acids: CSFLRGGKAFF. CDR3 in DNA: TGCAGCTTCCTGCGGGGGGGGAAAGCTTTCTTT. The whole variable domain, remainder taken from reference TRBV29-1 and TRBJ1-1, is SAVISQKPSRDICQRGTSLTIQCQVDSQVTMMFWYRQQPGQSLTLIATANQGSEATYESGFVIDKFPISRPNLTFSTLTVSNMSPEDSSIYLCSFLRGGKAFFGQGTRLTVV.

The V call is TRBV29-1, the J call TRBJ1-5; a weak D match, TRBD1 (6 bases). The germline gives CDR1 SQVTM, CDR2 ANQGSEA. The CDR3 contains 14 residues. V lost 2 bases to trimming and J lost 2 bases, with 10 bases between them. The CDR3 protein is CSVESGAGNQPQHF. CDR3 sequence (DNA): TGCAGCGTTGAATCAGGGGCTGGCAATCAGCCCCAGCATTTT.

This clonotype was seen at least ten times. J is TRBJ2-2 and V is TRBV2; 11 positions match TRBD2. The germline CDR1 and CDR2 sequences are SNHLY and FYNNEI. V lost 8 bases to trimming and J lost 5 bases; unmatched junction nucleotides: 10. CDR3 length: 16 amino acids. CDR3 loop: CASCTGLAVETGELFF. The CDR3 coding sequence is TGTGCCAGCTGCACGGGACTAGCGGTTGAGACCGGGGAGCTGTTTTTT.

The gene calls are TRBV11-2 and TRBJ2-5; D ambiguous. CDR1 and CDR2 (germline): SGHAT, FQNNGV. The CDR3 is 14 amino acids. Trimming shortened V by 0 bases and J by 5 bases, and 10 bases separated the two germline ends. CDR3 loop: CASSLDRDKETQYF. The DNA for the CDR3 is TGTGCCAGCAGCTTAGATCGTGATAAGGAGACCCAGTACTTC. The whole variable domain, filled in from reference TRBV11-2 and TRBJ2-5, reads EAGVAQSPRYKIIEKRQSVAFWCNPISGHATLYWYQQILGQGPKLLIQFQNNGVVDDSQLPKDRFSAERLKGVDSTLKIQPAKLEDSAVYLCASSLDRDKETQYFGPGTRLLVL.